Shown below are 24 T cell receptor beta chains from a single sample sequenced in a study of tumor and adjacent non-tumor tissue in lung cancer. TCRbeta libraries were built with three rounds of nested PCR, modified from ARM-PCR. MiXCR, run by TCRdb on the multiplex PCR reads, gives a single entry per CDR3 protein. The sample has about 93,000 distinct CDR3 sequences, around 57% seen once. No cell sorting was done before RNA was extracted from the tissue. Sequenced input: lung tumor tissue. Every receptor here comes from a man aged 70-80 years with non-small cell lung cancer.

This clonotype appeared many times. The V gene is TRBV12-3 or TRBV12-4, the J gene TRBJ1-5; D is perhaps TRBD1 (6 bases). V was cut by 2 bases and J by 6 bases, with 11 bases left in between. This CDR3 spans 14 amino acids. CDR3 DNA sequence: TGTGCCAGCAGTTTAAGGGGGGTCGGTCAGCCCCAGCATTTT. Protein product: CASSLRGVGQPQHF.

To note about this clonotype: A much larger clone is a single base away; this may be a read error. This chain's CDR3 is CASSEGREGHSSLHF. In DNA, the CDR3 is TGTGCCAGCAGTGAAGGACGAGAGGGGCATTCATCCCTCCACTTT. The rearrangement links TRBV6-1 to TRBJ1-6; TRBD1 might be the D (5 bases). CDR1 and CDR2 (germline): MNHNS, SASEGT. The CDR3 sequence is 15 residues long.

This clonotype was counted many times. V is TRBV12-3 or TRBV12-4 and J is TRBJ1-2; weak D call: TRBD1 (5 bases). The CDR3 is made up of 14 amino acids. Trimming removed 3 bases from V and 2 bases from J, with 10 bases in between. The CDR3 DNA is TGTGCCAGCAGTTTGGGGCAGACCAACTATGGCTACACCTTC. Translating gives CASSLGQTNYGYTF.

About this clonotype: A much more abundant neighbour one base away suggests this may be a read error. The rearrangement links TRBV7-8 to TRBJ1-5; D is uncertain. V lost 3 bases and J lost 5, with 8 bases in between. This CDR3 spans 13 amino acids. Per germline, CDR1 SGHVS and CDR2 FQNEAQ. DNA of the CDR3: TGTGCCAGCAGCTTCTCCGGGTATCAGCCCCAGCATTTT. It specifies CASSFSGYQPQHF.

Concerning this clonotype: One end of the junction varies from germline; a read error may be responsible. The chain uses TRBV5-1 and TRBJ2-5; unclear D gene. CDR1 and CDR2 from the germline V gene are SGHRS and YFSETQ. The CDR3 has 11 residues. CDR3 protein: CAGSMRETQYF. The DNA of the CDR3 is TGTGCCGGCAGCATGAGGGAGACCCAGTACTTC.

Of note for this clonotype: The junction and the germline gene differ at one end; a read error may be behind it. The chain has TRBV11-3 and TRBJ2-5; 8 bases agree with TRBD2. CDR1 is SGHNT, CDR2 YENEEA, per germline. This CDR3 is built from 14 residues. DNA of the CDR3: TGTACCAGCAGTTTAGCGGGGTCCGGGGGGACCCAGTACTTC. This sequence encodes CTSSLAGSGGTQYF.

With regard to this clonotype: Lacking the conserved final phenylalanine or tryptophan, this CDR3 likely reflects a read error. The chain joins TRBV11-2 to TRBJ2-7; 14 bases line up with TRBD2. The CDR3 spans 17 residues. CDR1 is SGHAT, CDR2 FQNNGV, per germline. The CDR3 spells CASTLNPGLAGVREQYS. The CDR3 DNA reads TGTGCCAGCACCTTAAATCCGGGACTAGCGGGAGTTCGTGAGCAGTACTCC.

Worth noting for this clonotype: One end of the junction is discordant with germline, which a read error may explain. The rearrangement joins TRBV11-1 to TRBJ2-3; the match to TRBD1 covers 11 bases. The CDR3 length is 14 residues. Germline V CDR1 and CDR2: SGHAT, FQDESV (reference sequence). CDR3 residues: CASSPDRGPDTQFF. CDR3 sequence (DNA): TGTGCCAGCAGCCCGGACAGGGGGCCAGATACGCAGTTTTTC.

In its sample, this clonotype was seen many times. The chain is built from TRBV6-6 and TRBJ2-2; tentatively, D is TRBD2 (5 bases). CDR1 is MNHNY, CDR2 SVGAGI, per germline (reference sequence). This CDR3 is built from 16 residues. V was clipped by 4 bases and J by 3 bases, with 15 bases between them. The CDR3 loop is CASSFTLDSHTGELFF. In DNA, the CDR3 is TGTGCCAGCAGTTTTACCCTGGACTCTCACACCGGGGAGCTGTTTTTT.

A word on this clonotype: Just one base apart from a much larger clone, this may be a read error. This sequence joins TRBV6-2 or TRBV6-3 and TRBJ1-2, with a tentative D call TRBD1 (6 bases). This CDR3 has 14 residues. Per germline, CDR1 MNHEY and CDR2 SVGEGT. CDR3: CASTARGRVYSYTF. In DNA, the CDR3 is TGTGCCAGCACCGCCCGGGGGCGCGTCTATAGCTACACCTTC.

J is TRBJ1-2 and V is TRBV18; 7 bases agree with TRBD1. V was pared by 3 bases and J by 7 bases, with 11 bases of the junction left unmatched. CDR3 size: 15 residues. CDR1 is KGHSH, CDR2 LQKENI, per germline. CDR3 coding DNA: TGTGCCAGCTCACCCCAGACAGGGATTGACGGTGGCTACACCTTC. It codes for CASSPQTGIDGGYTF.

This clonotype was counted a few times. A clone one base away is much larger, so this may be a read error. The chain is built from TRBV6-6 and TRBJ2-7; possibly TRBD1 for D (6 bases). This CDR3 is 13 amino acids long. Germline assignment: CDR1 MNHNY and CDR2 SVGAGI (reference sequence). Trimming removed 8 bases from V and 6 bases from J, with 17 bases in between. The CDR3 DNA is TGTGCCAGCGGCCCCCGGACAGAAGCCGAGCAGTACTTC. It codes for CASGPRTEAEQYF.

In its sample, this clonotype was seen once. A much larger clone is a single base away; this may be a read error. This chain uses TRBV6-1 with TRBJ2-1; 9 nucleotides line up with TRBD1. CDR1 MNHNS and CDR2 SASEGT come from the germline V gene. The ends lost 6 bases at V and 4 bases at J; junction bases unmatched: 10. CDR3 size: 16 residues. The CDR3: CASRAGYRGPYNEQFF. The CDR3, as DNA: TGTGCCAGCAGAGCCGGGTACAGGGGGCCTTACAATGAGCAGTTCTTC.

In this sample, this clonotype turned up many times. Here the CDR3 DNA reads TGCAGCGGAACAGGGGGCGCAGAGACCCAGTACTTC. This encodes CSGTGGAETQYF. The chain is built from TRBV29-1 and TRBJ2-5, with TRBD1 matching 9 bases. CDR3 length equals 12 residues. Trimming at V came to 7 bases and at J to 4 bases, leaving 4 bases not matched to a gene. Germline loops: CDR1 SQVTM, CDR2 ANQGSEA.

In this sample, this clonotype turned up once. Because the CDR3 is missing its conserved closing phenylalanine or tryptophan, this is likely a read error. The CDR3 loop is CSATSGTGGVGYAYTL. The DNA of the CDR3 is TGCAGTGCTACATCCGGGACAGGGGGTGTAGGCTATGCCTACACCTTA. The V call is TRBV20-1, the J call TRBJ1-2, with TRBD1 matching over 11 bases. The CDR3 spans 16 residues. Germline V gene lookup returns CDR1 DFQATT and CDR2 SNEGSKA (reference sequence).

In this sample, this clonotype turned up many times. The genes are TRBV29-1 and TRBJ2-7; 8 bases match TRBD1. Germline CDR1 is SQVTM and CDR2 is ANQGSEA. With 1 base clipped from V and 5 bases from J, the junction kept 4 bases outside the gene matches. The CDR3 is 13 residues long. CDR3 coding DNA: TGCAGCGTTGAAGGGTACAGGGGGAACGAGCAGTACTTC. This translates into CSVEGYRGNEQYF.

This clonotype has more than one count but fewer than ten. A much larger clone lies a single base off, so this may be a read error. The V call is TRBV6-1, the J call TRBJ1-2; D gene ambiguous. The CDR3 has 12 amino acids. Germline loops: CDR1 MNHNS, CDR2 SASEGT. CDR3 amino acids: CVSSYTGYGYTF. Here the CDR3 DNA reads TGTGTCAGCAGTTATACTGGATATGGCTACACCTTC.

This clonotype was counted only a few times. Germline and junction disagree at one end, which may indicate a read error. The chain is built from TRBV11-2 and TRBJ2-7; D may match TRBD1 or TRBD2 (6 bases each). The CDR3 loop spans 14 amino acids. Looked up from germline, CDR1 is SGHAT and CDR2 is FQNNGV. The CDR3 here is CASSRGVLTYKQYF. The CDR3 bases are TGTGCCAGCAGCAGGGGGGTGTTGACCTACAAGCAATACTTC.

In this sample, this clonotype turned up a few times. V gene TRBV5-8 combines with J gene TRBJ1-4; TRBD1 aligns across 7 bases. The CDR3 consists of 15 residues. V trimming: 3 bases; J trimming: 4 bases; junction bases outside the gene matches: 6. Germline values: CDR1 SGHTS, CDR2 YDEGEE. CDR3 residues: CASSSKGQFNEKLFF. In nucleotides, the CDR3 is TGTGCCAGCAGCTCCAAGGGACAGTTTAATGAAAAACTGTTTTTT.

Worth noting for this clonotype: This CDR3 fails to terminate in the conserved phenylalanine or tryptophan, so it likely reflects a read error. The V and J genes are TRBV5-1 and TRBJ1-1, with no clear D. This CDR3 contains 13 residues. The V gene's germline CDR1 is SGHRS and CDR2 YFSETQ. The ends were cut back, 5 bases at V and 7 bases at J, with 15 bases in the middle. CDR3 nucleotide sequence: TGCGCCAGCAGAAGTTCCCCGAGGATTGAAGCTTTCGTT. Amino acid sequence: CASRSSPRIEAFV.

Only a few counts were recorded for this clonotype. This chain uses TRBV5-1 with TRBJ2-1; D may be TRBD2 (5 bases). Germline V CDR1 and CDR2: SGHRS, YFSETQ. Trimming pared 0 bases from V and 9 bases from J, leaving 22 bases between. This CDR3 contains 17 residues. The CDR3 region is CASSLAHGNPGGSEQFF. DNA for the CDR3: TGCGCCAGCAGCTTGGCCCACGGGAACCCCGGTGGGTCTGAGCAGTTCTTC.

With regard to this clonotype: An end of the junction differs from the germline gene, which may be a read error. V is TRBV4-1 and J is TRBJ2-1; the D is unclear. Germline V CDR1 and CDR2: MGHRA, YSYEKL. This CDR3 is 16 amino acids long. This CDR3 reads CTSSLTVWSSYNEQFF. The CDR3 DNA reads TGCACCAGCAGCTTGACCGTCTGGAGCTCCTACAATGAGCAGTTCTTC.

About this clonotype itself: A read error may account for a junction end that differs from germline. This chain connects TRBV6-1 to TRBJ1-1; D uncertain. The CDR3 loop spans 13 amino acids. From germline, CDR1 is MNHNS and CDR2 SASEGT. The CDR3 reads CASTLERAIPASF. DNA of the CDR3: TGTGCCAGCACCTTGGAAAGGGCCATACCGGCTTCCTTT.

This clonotype appeared once. The junction differs from germline at one of its ends, possibly a read error. The chain is built from TRBV6-2 or TRBV6-3 and TRBJ2-5; D not resolved. Germline-derived CDR1 and CDR2 are MNHEY and SVGEGT. The CDR3 sequence is 12 residues long. CDR3 loop: CASSYVAETQYF. CDR3 nucleotides: TGTGCCAGCAGTTACGTCGCGGAGACTCAGTACTTC.